These 18 T cell receptor beta chains were all obtained from the same sample, sequenced in a study of memory CD4+ T cells and cytomegalovirus serostatus (dated by TCRdb to the late 2010s). Library preparation employed the immunoSEQ multiplex PCR assay. TCRdb retrieved this table from immuneACCESS and kept in-frame rearrangements only. Not all clones are present; in checked studies, unresolved V genes account for under half, and no reason is known for the remainder. Present in this sample are tens of thousands of clones, approximately 71% of which were seen just once. The ten most abundant clones make up about 1% of the sample. A FACSAria II was used to sort memory CD4+ T cells, defined as single viable CD3+CD4+CD8-CD45RO+ cells. Sequenced: memory CD4+ T cells from blood. These receptors were obtained from an adult in good health and CMV-seronegative.

The chain couples TRBV5-1 to TRBJ2-3, with D perhaps matching TRBD1 or TRBD2 (6 bases each). The CDR3 totals 14 residues. Germline lookup yields CDR1 SGHRS and CDR2 YFSETQ. Trimming took 4 bases from V and 1 from J, leaving 10 bases between them. CDR3 in amino acids: CASSRGHGTDTQYF. The CDR3 bases are TGCGCCAGCAGCCGGGGGCACGGCACAGATACGCAGTATTTT.

The chain uses TRBV11-2 and TRBJ2-5, with D perhaps TRBD1 (5 bases). This CDR3 is built from 14 residues. In germline, CDR1 is SGHAT, CDR2 FQNNGV. The V and J ends lost 3 bases and 4 bases respectively, with 12 bases between them. CDR3: CASSLGGRAETQYF. The CDR3 DNA reads TGTGCCAGCAGCTTGGGTGGCAGGGCAGAGACCCAGTACTTC.

V gene TRBV6-6 combines with J gene TRBJ1-6, with 7 bases identical to TRBD1. V trimming: 6 bases; J trimming: 7 bases; junction bases outside the gene matches: 12. CDR3 length: 16 amino acids. CDR1 and CDR2 from the germline V gene are MNHNY and SVGAGI (reference sequence). CDR3 loop: CASSPTDRISNSPLHF. DNA of the CDR3: TGTGCCAGCAGCCCCACGGACAGGATCTCAAATTCACCCCTCCACTTT.

This sequence joins TRBV5-1 and TRBJ2-1; 8 nucleotides agree with TRBD2. Trimming at V came to 6 bases and at J to 7 bases, leaving 15 bases not matched to a gene. Per germline, CDR1 SGHRS and CDR2 YFSETQ. This CDR3 is built from 16 residues. The chain's CDR3 is CASTPRAGAVWNEQFF. The CDR3 DNA is TGCGCCAGCACCCCTAGAGCGGGAGCCGTCTGGAATGAGCAGTTCTTC.

The J gene is TRBJ1-2, the V gene TRBV9; D call uncertain. V shed 0 bases and J shed 4 bases, with 10 bases lying between them. CDR3 length equals 14 residues. The germline CDR1 and CDR2 sequences are SGDLS and YYNGEE. The CDR3 nucleotides read TGTGCCAGCAGCGTAGAAGACGGGCCCTATGGCTACACCTTC. Encoded protein: CASSVEDGPYGYTF.

The chain carries TRBV7-8 and TRBJ2-3; D gene uncertain. Germline V lookup: CDR1 SGHVS, CDR2 FQNEAQ. This CDR3 region has 13 residues. V shed 2 bases and J shed 6 bases, with 9 bases lying between them. Here the CDR3 reads CASSLTHRDTQYF. The CDR3 coding sequence is TGTGCCAGCAGCTTAACCCACCGGGATACGCAGTATTTT. The full variable domain, with the rest looked up from reference TRBV7-8 and TRBJ2-3, is GAGVSQSPRYKVAKRGQDVALRCDPISGHVSLFWYQQALGQGPEFLTYFQNEAQLDKSGLPSDRFFAERPEGSVSTLKIQRTQQEDSAVYLCASSLTHRDTQYFGPGTRLTVL.

In nucleotides, the CDR3 is TGTGCCAGCAGCCCTACGGGGACAGGTTACTACGAGCAGTACTTC. It translates to CASSPTGTGYYEQYF. The chain employs TRBV11-2 and TRBJ2-7, with TRBD1 matching over 8 bases. The V gene's germline CDR1 is SGHAT and CDR2 FQNNGV. The V gene end was trimmed by 5 bases and the J gene end by 3 bases; junction bases not matched to a gene: 9. The CDR3 has 15 amino acids.

V gene TRBV30 combines with J gene TRBJ2-7; 8 bases are shared with TRBD1. Germline V CDR1 and CDR2: GTSNPN, SVGIG (reference sequence). Trimming took 0 bases from V and 5 from J; bases not matched to a gene: 3. The CDR3 loop spans 13 amino acids. CDR3 in amino acids: CAWSVQGADEQYF. The CDR3 DNA reads as TGTGCCTGGAGTGTCCAGGGGGCGGACGAGCAGTACTTC.

The rearrangement links TRBV19 to TRBJ2-4; the match to TRBD1 covers 9 bases. This CDR3 is built from 17 residues. Germline V gives CDR1 LNHDA, CDR2 SQIVND (reference sequence). J gave up 0 bases and V 4 bases, and 7 bases lay outside the gene matches. CDR3 amino acids: CASSTQQGAIAKNIQYF. The CDR3, as DNA: TGTGCCAGTAGTACACAACAGGGGGCGATAGCCAAAAACATTCAGTACTTC.

CDR3 loop: CASSIFAAGQTGELFF. Here the CDR3 DNA reads TGTGCCAGTAGTATCTTCGCGGCCGGACAAACCGGGGAGCTGTTTTTT. This chain links TRBV19 with TRBJ2-2; maybe TRBD1 (5 bases). Per the germline V gene, CDR1 is LNHDA and CDR2 is SQIVND (reference sequence). Trimming removed 3 bases at V and 5 bases at J, with 16 bases between. The CDR3 is 16 residues long.

Concerning this clone itself: This sample also contains other DNA sequences that code for the same CDR3. This rearrangement joins TRBV19 to TRBJ2-7; D is perhaps TRBD1 (5 bases). The V gene's germline CDR1 is LNHDA and CDR2 SQIVND (reference sequence). Trimming stripped 4 bases from V and 1 base from J, with 5 bases between. The CDR3 loop spans 12 amino acids. The DNA of the CDR3 is TGTGCCAGTAGTACAGGGTCCTACGAGCAGTACTTC. This sequence encodes CASSTGSYEQYF.

A remark on this clone: The same CDR3 can be traced to other DNA sequences in this sample. The CDR3 DNA sequence: TGTGCCTGGAGTACCGGGTACGAGCAGTACTTC. This sequence encodes CAWSTGYEQYF. The chain combines TRBV30 with TRBJ2-7; D is unresolved. The CDR3 is made up of 11 amino acids. V was trimmed by 2 bases and J by 4 bases, leaving 6 bases between them. The germline gives CDR1 GTSNPN, CDR2 SVGIG (reference sequence).

The chain links TRBV5-1 to TRBJ2-5; D is ambiguous. V was pared by 4 bases and J by 2 bases, with 12 bases between. There are 14 residues in the CDR3. Germline lookup yields CDR1 SGHRS and CDR2 YFSETQ. The CDR3 reads CASSKGALQETQYF. For the CDR3, the DNA is TGCGCCAGCAGCAAGGGTGCCCTACAAGAGACCCAGTACTTC.

To note about this clone: The junction and the germline gene differ at one end; a read error may be behind it. The chain recombines TRBV7-7 with TRBJ2-1; D may be TRBD2 (5 bases). CDR3 length: 13 residues. The germline gives CDR1 SSHAT, CDR2 FNYEAQ (reference sequence). CDR3 bases: TGTGCTAGCAGCTTGGGCCCGGGGAATGAGCAGTTCTTC. This gives the protein CASSLGPGNEQFF.

The chain has TRBV4-1 and TRBJ1-4; possibly TRBD1 for D (6 bases). V was shortened by 0 bases and J by 1 base, with 12 bases between the two germline ends. The CDR3 sequence is 17 residues long. Germline V gene lookup returns CDR1 MGHRA and CDR2 YSYEKL. The CDR3 coding sequence is TGCGCCAGCAGCCAAGATCCGGCAGGGGTAACTAATGAAAAACTGTTTTTT. Amino acid sequence: CASSQDPAGVTNEKLFF.

V gene TRBV15 combines with J gene TRBJ2-2; 7 nucleotides match TRBD2. The J segment lost 1 base and the V segment lost 0 bases, leaving 2 bases of the junction unmatched. Germline-derived CDR1 and CDR2 are LNHNV and YYDKDF (reference sequence). The CDR3 is 16 amino acids. CDR3 loop: CATSRDPGGNTGELFF. In DNA form, the CDR3 reads TGTGCCACCAGCAGAGATCCGGGAGGGAACACCGGGGAGCTGTTTTTT. The full variable domain, its missing parts supplied by reference TRBV15 and TRBJ2-2, is DAMVIQNPRYQVTQFGKPVTLSCSQTLNHNVMYWYQQKSSQAPKLLFHYYDKDFNNEADTPDNFQSRRPNTSFCFLDIRSPGLGDTAMYLCATSRDPGGNTGELFFGEGSRLTVL.

The gene calls are TRBV10-3 and TRBJ1-1; D not resolved. The CDR3 loop spans 13 amino acids. Deletions cut 10 bases from V and 2 bases from J, with 14 bases between. Germline loops: CDR1 ENHRY, CDR2 SYGVKD. The CDR3 DNA follows: TGTGCCACCGAACCACAGAGAAACACTGAAGCTTTCTTT. It specifies CATEPQRNTEAFF.

The chain carries TRBV28 and TRBJ2-7, with a weak D call TRBD2 (5 bases). This CDR3 has 14 residues. CDR1 is MDHEN, CDR2 SYDVKM, per germline. V was trimmed by 3 bases and J by 0 bases, leaving 9 bases between them. In DNA, the CDR3 is TGTGCCAGCAGTTTGGAAGGAGGCTCCTACGAGCAGTACTTC. Amino acids: CASSLEGGSYEQYF.